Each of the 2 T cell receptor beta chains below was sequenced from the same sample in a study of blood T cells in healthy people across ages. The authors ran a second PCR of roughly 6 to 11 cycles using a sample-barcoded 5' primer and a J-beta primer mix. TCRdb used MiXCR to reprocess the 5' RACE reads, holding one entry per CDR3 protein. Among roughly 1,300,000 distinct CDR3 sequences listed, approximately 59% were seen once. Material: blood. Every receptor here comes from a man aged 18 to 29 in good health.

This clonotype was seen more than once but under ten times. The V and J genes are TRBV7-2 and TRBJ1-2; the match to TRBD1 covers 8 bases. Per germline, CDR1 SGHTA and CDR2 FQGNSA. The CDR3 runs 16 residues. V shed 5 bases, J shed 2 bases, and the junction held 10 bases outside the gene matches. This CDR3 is CASSLSRTGRNYGYTF. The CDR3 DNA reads TGTGCCAGCAGCCTATCTAGGACAGGGAGGAACTATGGCTACACCTTC. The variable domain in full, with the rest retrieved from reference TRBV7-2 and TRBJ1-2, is GAGVSQSPSNKVTEKGKDVELRCDPISGHTALYWYRQSLGQGLEFLIYFQGNSAPDKSGLPSDRFSAERTGGSVSTLTIQRTQQEDSAVYLCASSLSRTGRNYGYTFGSGTRLTVV.

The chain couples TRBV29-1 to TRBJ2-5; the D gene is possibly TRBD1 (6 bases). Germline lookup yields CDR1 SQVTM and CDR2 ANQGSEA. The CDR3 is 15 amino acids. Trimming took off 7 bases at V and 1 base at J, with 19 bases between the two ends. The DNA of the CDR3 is TGCAGCGGTGAGTCCCTAGGGGGACCCCAAGAGACCCAGTACTTC. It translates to CSGESLGGPQETQYF. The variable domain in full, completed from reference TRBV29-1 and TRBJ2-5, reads SAVISQKPSRDICQRGTSLTIQCQVDSQVTMMFWYRQQPGQSLTLIATANQGSEATYESGFVIDKFPISRPNLTFSTLTVSNMSPEDSSIYLCSGESLGGPQETQYFGPGTRLLVL.